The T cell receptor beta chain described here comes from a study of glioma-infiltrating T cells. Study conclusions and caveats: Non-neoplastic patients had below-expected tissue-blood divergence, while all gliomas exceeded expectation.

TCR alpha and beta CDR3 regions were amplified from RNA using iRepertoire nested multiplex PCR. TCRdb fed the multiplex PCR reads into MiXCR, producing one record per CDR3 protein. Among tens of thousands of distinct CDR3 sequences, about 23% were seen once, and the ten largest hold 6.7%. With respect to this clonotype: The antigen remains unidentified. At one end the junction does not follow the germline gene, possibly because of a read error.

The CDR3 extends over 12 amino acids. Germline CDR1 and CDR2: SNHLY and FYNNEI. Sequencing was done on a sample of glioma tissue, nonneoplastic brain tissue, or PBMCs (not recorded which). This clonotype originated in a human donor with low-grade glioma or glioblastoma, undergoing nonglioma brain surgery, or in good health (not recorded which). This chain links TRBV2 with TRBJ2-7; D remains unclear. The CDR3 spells CASSVIRYEQHF. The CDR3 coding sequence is TGTGCCAGCAGTGTGATACGTTACGAGCAGCACTTC.